Shown below are 15 T cell receptor beta chains from a single sample sequenced in a study of T cell responses to AZD1222 COVID-19 vaccine. Method: immunoSEQ multiplex PCR; TCRdb's copy keeps in-frame clones and lacks some. This sample has around 170,000 clones, with approximately 90% found just once. Source: peripheral blood, taken on day 0 of AZD1222 vaccination. These receptors were taken from an adult in good health.

The chain carries TRBV5-1 and TRBJ2-3; 7 nucleotides agree with TRBD2. The germline CDR1 and CDR2 sequences are SGHRS and YFSETQ. CDR3 length: 16 residues. The ends lost 4 bases at V and 4 bases at J; junction bases unmatched: 12. The CDR3 DNA sequence: TGCGCCAGCAGCCTCCAGACTAGCACAGGCCCAGATACGCAGTATTTT. Translated: CASSLQTSTGPDTQYF.

The chain links TRBV15 to TRBJ2-1, with TRBD2 identical over 10 bases. V dropped 1 base and J dropped 9; count of bases not matched to a gene: 6. CDR1 and CDR2 (germline): LNHNV, YYDKDF (reference sequence). This CDR3 region has 15 residues. CDR3 DNA sequence: TGTGCCACCAGCAGAGGCCTAGCGGGAGTAGGTGAGCAGTTCTTC. This codes for CATSRGLAGVGEQFF. Supplemented by reference TRBV15 and TRBJ2-1, the full variable domain reads DAMVIQNPRYQVTQFGKPVTLSCSQTLNHNVMYWYQQKSSQAPKLLFHYYDKDFNNEADTPDNFQSRRPNTSFCFLDIRSPGLGDTAMYLCATSRGLAGVGEQFFGPGTRLTVL.

The chain couples TRBV11-3 to TRBJ2-2, with D tentatively TRBD1 (5 bases). V lost 8 bases, J lost 0 bases, and 10 bases lay in between. This CDR3 spans 14 amino acids. Germline V lookup: CDR1 SGHNT, CDR2 YENEEA. This CDR3 is CASRVGPNTGELFF. In DNA, the CDR3 is TGTGCCAGCCGCGTGGGGCCGAACACCGGGGAGCTGTTTTTT.

The chain couples TRBV12-3 or TRBV12-4 to TRBJ1-2, with D hard to call. The ends were cut back, 8 bases at V and 4 bases at J, with 14 bases in the middle. The CDR3 totals 13 residues. This chain's CDR3 is CASSSVASYGYTF. Written as DNA, the CDR3 is TGTGCCAGCTCCTCGGTGGCCTCCTATGGCTACACCTTC.

The chain couples TRBV6-5 to TRBJ1-4, with 10 bases fitting TRBD1. J gave up 8 bases and V 6 bases, and 6 bases lay outside the gene matches. The length of the CDR3 is 14 residues. The V gene's germline CDR1 is MNHEY and CDR2 SVGAGI. Here the CDR3 reads CASSRGTGEEKLFF. Written as DNA, the CDR3 is TGTGCCAGCAGCCGCGGGACAGGGGAAGAAAAACTGTTTTTT.

This clone was recorded once. The chain uses TRBV10-3 and TRBJ1-2; 9 bases align to TRBD1. CDR1 is ENHRY and CDR2 is SYGVKD in the germline V gene. CDR3 size: 14 residues. With V trimmed by 10 bases and J by 7 bases, 13 bases remained unmatched. The CDR3 loop reads CASYRTGVPSGYTF. As DNA, the CDR3 is TGTGCCAGTTACAGGACAGGGGTTCCGAGTGGCTACACCTTC.

This clone was seen once. The J gene is TRBJ2-1, the V gene TRBV27; TRBD2 agrees at 12 bases. The junction had 16 bases not matched to a gene; V was cut back by 5 bases and J by 8 bases. Germline CDR1 is MNHEY and CDR2 is SMNVEV (reference sequence). The CDR3 totals 18 residues. The CDR3 protein is CASSLNHITSGRIDEQFF. The DNA of the CDR3 is TGTGCCAGCAGTCTCAACCACATAACTAGCGGGAGGATCGATGAGCAGTTCTTC.

This clone occurred once. The chain couples TRBV24-1 to TRBJ2-3; 13 bases fit TRBD2. Trimming removed 12 bases from V and 4 bases from J; junction bases left unmatched: 6. Germline CDR1 is KGHDR and CDR2 is SFDVKD. This CDR3 region has 14 residues. The CDR3 loop is CAAGTSGTPDTQYF. In nucleotides, the CDR3 is TGTGCCGCCGGGACTAGCGGGACCCCAGATACGCAGTATTTT.

The chain combines TRBV30 with TRBJ1-6; D is unresolved. Trimming removed 3 bases from V and 8 bases from J, with 8 bases in between. This CDR3 region has 12 residues. Germline CDR1 reads GTSNPN; CDR2 reads SVGIG (reference sequence). For the CDR3, the DNA is TGTGCCTGGAGCCCAGCTTATTCACCCCTCCACTTT. Its protein is CAWSPAYSPLHF.

V gene TRBV5-4 combines with J gene TRBJ2-7, with TRBD1 matching over 8 bases. The V gene end was trimmed by 4 bases and the J gene end by 1 base; junction bases not matched to a gene: 7. The germline gives CDR1 SGHNT, CDR2 YYREEE (reference sequence). The CDR3 contains 15 residues. The CDR3 region has the DNA TGTGCCAGCAGCAACGGACAGGGCGTATCCTACGAGCAGTACTTC. This translates into CASSNGQGVSYEQYF.

The chain combines TRBV5-6 with TRBJ1-2; D is unclear. This CDR3 has 14 amino acids. Trimming removed 4 bases at V and 4 bases at J, with 14 bases between. Germline values: CDR1 SGHDT, CDR2 YYEEEE. CDR3 protein: CASSPGSYGYGYTF. DNA for the CDR3: TGTGCCAGCAGCCCGGGGTCCTATGGCTATGGCTACACCTTC.

In this sample, this clone turned up once. The chain couples TRBV19 to TRBJ2-4, with 8 bases aligning to TRBD2. Germline lookup yields CDR1 LNHDA and CDR2 SQIVND (reference sequence). This CDR3 region has 16 residues. J gave up 0 bases and V 3 bases, and 4 bases lay outside the gene matches. CDR3 coding DNA: TGTGCCAGTAGTATGGTGGCGGGAGGAGCCAAAAACATTCAGTACTTC. Residues: CASSMVAGGAKNIQYF.

This chain connects TRBV7-2 to TRBJ2-1; a weak D match, TRBD1 (5 bases). The germline V gene has CDR1 SGHTA and CDR2 FQGNSA. Trimming stripped 6 bases from V and 2 bases from J, with 11 bases between. The CDR3 sequence is 14 residues long. CDR3 sequence: CASSSQGAYNEQFF. The DNA of the CDR3 is TGTGCCAGCAGTTCCCAGGGTGCCTACAATGAGCAGTTCTTC.

The chain is built from TRBV2 and TRBJ1-1; no clear D. The CDR3 extends over 13 amino acids. The V end was cut by 4 bases, the J end by 4 bases, with 10 bases between. The V gene's germline CDR1 is SNHLY and CDR2 FYNNEI. The CDR3 reads CASSGEGSTEAFF. CDR3 coding DNA: TGTGCCAGCAGTGGTGAAGGGAGCACTGAAGCTTTCTTT.

This clone was recorded only once. The J gene is TRBJ2-7, the V gene TRBV27; D may be TRBD2 (6 bases). Trimming left V 2 bases short and J 3 bases short, with 11 bases between. The CDR3 is made up of 14 amino acids. The germline V gene has CDR1 MNHEY and CDR2 SMNVEV (reference sequence). CDR3 region: CASSLGGRFYEQYF. For the CDR3, the DNA is TGTGCCAGCAGTTTAGGAGGGAGATTCTACGAGCAGTACTTC.